Listed below are T cell receptor beta chains from one sample, sequenced in a study of blood T cell repertoires in COVID-19. Produced via immunoSEQ multiplex PCR; TCRdb's table is partial and in-frame only. Of around 300,000 clones listed, around 89% are singletons. Sequenced input: peripheral blood. These receptors came from a woman in her forties or fifties with active or convalescent COVID-19. Both conserved end residues are part of each CDR3. The order of the fields is J gene, D gene, V gene, clone size, CDR3 DNA, CDR3 protein. A D gene is named only where the DNA matches it firmly. Clone sizes are given selectively: once, few, many, or a class where the clone is expanded.

TRBJ2-3 TRBD2 TRBV2 . TGTGCCAGCAGGGATGCCATAGCGGGGGCCTCCACAGATACGCAGTATTTT CASRDAIAGASTDTQYF
TRBJ2-5 . TRBV9 . TGTGCCAGCAGCGTAGCGGCCCCTTCCGGGGAGACCCAGTACTTC CASSVAAPSGETQYF
TRBJ1-5 TRBD1 TRBV6-5 once TGTGCCAGCAGACCCGGACAGGCTGGGAGTCAGCCCCAGCATTTT CASRPGQAGSQPQHF
TRBJ2-3 TRBD2 TRBV5-1 once TGCGCCAGCAGCTTATTTAGCGGGAGGAATACTGATACGCAGTATTTT CASSLFSGRNTDTQYF
TRBJ2-1 TRBD1 TRBV5-4 . TGTGCCAGCAGCGGGGCCGACAGGGGGCCCCTCAATGAGCAGTTCTTC CASSGADRGPLNEQFF
TRBJ1-1 . TRBV28 . TGTGCCGCCGGAGTCCAGATGAACACTGAAGCTTTCTTT CAAGVQMNTEAFF
TRBJ1-6 TRBD1 TRBV3-1/TRBV3-2 . TGTGCCAGCAGCCAGGGACAGGGTAATTCACCCCTCCACTTT CASSQGQGNSPLHF
TRBJ2-7 . TRBV12-3/TRBV12-4 . TGTGCCAGCAGGCAGACAGGTACCTACGAGCAGTACTTC CASRQTGTYEQYF
TRBJ2-7 TRBD2 TRBV4-3 once TGCGCCAGCAGCCAAGGTGGGACTAGCGGGAGTTGGGAGCAGTACTTC CASSQGGTSGSWEQYF
TRBJ1-2 . TRBV12-3/TRBV12-4 . TGTGCCAGCACCCTCGACAGAATCTATGGCTACACCTTC CASTLDRIYGYTF
TRBJ1-1 . TRBV3-1/TRBV3-2 . TGTGCCAGCAGTCCAGGAGGCACGATGAACACTGAAGCTTTCTTT CASSPGGTMNTEAFF
TRBJ1-6 . TRBV7-6 . TGTGCCAGCAGCTTAGCGGACACGAATTCACCCCTCCACTTT CASSLADTNSPLHF
TRBJ2-1 TRBD2 TRBV29-1 . TGCAGCGTTGTTAGCGGGAGATACAATGAGCAGTTCTTC CSVVSGRYNEQFF
TRBJ1-1 TRBD1 TRBV7-2 . TGTGCCAGCAGCTTTCGACCCGGACAGGGGGTGAACACTGAAGCTTTCTTT CASSFRPGQGVNTEAFF
TRBJ1-1 . TRBV9 . TGTGCCAGCAGCGTATACAGCAACACTGAAGCTTTCTTT CASSVYSNTEAFF
TRBJ1-3 . TRBV6-5 . TGTGCCAGCAGCAGGGTTTCTGGAAACACCATATATTTT CASSRVSGNTIYF
TRBJ1-2 . TRBV6-6 many TGTGCCAGCAGTTACTCAGGGGACTATGGCTACACCTTC CASSYSGDYGYTF
TRBJ1-3 . TRBV13 . TGTGCCAGCAGCTTAGGGGAGGGCACCATATATTTT CASSLGEGTIYF
TRBJ2-7 . TRBV11-2 . TGTGCCAGCAGCGGATACAGGGGAGGCGAGCAGTACTTC CASSGYRGGEQYF
TRBJ1-4 TRBD1 TRBV12-5 . TGTGCTAGTGGTTGGCTCCGGGACAGGGTTCCCGATGAAAAACTGTTTTTT CASGWLRDRVPDEKLFF
TRBJ2-1 TRBD1 TRBV27 . TGTGCCAGCAGTTTCGGACCCGGGACAGCCTACAATGAGCAGTTCTTC CASSFGPGTAYNEQFF
TRBJ1-2 . TRBV7-9 . TGTGCCAGCAGCCTTCAGACTAACTATGGCTACACCTTC CASSLQTNYGYTF
TRBJ2-3 TRBD2 TRBV24-1 once TGTGCCACCAGTGAGTCACCCGGGGAGGGAGAGGATACGCAGTATTTT CATSESPGEGEDTQYF
TRBJ1-5 TRBD1 TRBV7-9 . TGTGCCAGCAGCCCGGACAGGCCTAACAATCAGCCCCAGCATTTT CASSPDRPNNQPQHF
TRBJ1-4 . TRBV7-8 . TGTGCCAGCAGCTTTCCGGCAACTAATGAAAAACTGTTTTTT CASSFPATNEKLFF
TRBJ2-7 . TRBV30 . TGTGCCTGGAGTGTGGGCCCCTCCCGCTACGAGCAGTACTTC CAWSVGPSRYEQYF
TRBJ1-6 . TRBV9 . TGTGCCAGCAGCCCAGGGAGGTACGGATCACCCCTCCACTTT CASSPGRYGSPLHF
TRBJ1-2 . TRBV9 . TGTGCCAGCAGCGTATATTCCAGGGGAAGCTATGGCTACACCTTC CASSVYSRGSYGYTF
TRBJ2-1 TRBD2 TRBV11-2 once TGTGCCAGCAGCCTCACTAGCGGAGTATACAATGAGCAGTTCTTC CASSLTSGVYNEQFF
TRBJ1-1 . TRBV2 . TGTGCCAGCAGGAGAACTGAAGCTTTCTTT CASRRTEAFF
TRBJ1-6 . TRBV5-1 once TGCGCCAGCAGCTTGAAGGACAGTTTCGGTTCACCCCTCCACTTT CASSLKDSFGSPLHF
TRBJ2-3 . TRBV19 . TGTGCCAGTAGTATATGGGGGGGCAGCACAGATACGCAGTATTTT CASSIWGGSTDTQYF
TRBJ2-7 . TRBV4-2 . TGTGCCAGCAGCCAAGACTTCGGGAGCCACTACGAGCAGTACTTC CASSQDFGSHYEQYF
TRBJ2-1 TRBD2 TRBV7-2 . TGTGCCAGCAGCTCATTAGCGGGACCAGCCTACAATGAGCAGTTCTTC CASSSLAGPAYNEQFF